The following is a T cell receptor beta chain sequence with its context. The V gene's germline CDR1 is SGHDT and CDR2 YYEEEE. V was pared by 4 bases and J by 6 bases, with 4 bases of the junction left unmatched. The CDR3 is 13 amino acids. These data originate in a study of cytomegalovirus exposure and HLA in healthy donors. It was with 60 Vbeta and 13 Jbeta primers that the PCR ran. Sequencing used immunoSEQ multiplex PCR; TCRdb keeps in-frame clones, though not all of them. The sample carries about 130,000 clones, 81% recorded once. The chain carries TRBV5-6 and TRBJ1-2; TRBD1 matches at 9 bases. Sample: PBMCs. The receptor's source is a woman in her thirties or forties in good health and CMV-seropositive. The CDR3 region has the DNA TGTGCCAGCAGCGTGGGACAGGGTAATGGCTACACCTTC. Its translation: CASSVGQGNGYTF.